The present entry profiles one T cell receptor beta chain with its context. No cognate antigen has been identified for it. Spanning cysteine to phenylalanine, the CDR3 consists of 12 amino acids. No DNA has been recorded. For CDR1 and CDR2, the germline V gene lists SNHLY and FYNNEI. The data were taken from a study of T cells expressing NK-cell markers (dated by TCRdb to about 2020). For the wider study: In sorted CD3+CD56+NKG2C+, CD3+CD56+NKG2C- and CD3+CD56-NKG2C+ T-cell subsets from about 8 donors, TCR beta-chain repertoires were profiled. Among the eight sequenced donors, only one was HCMV-seronegative, while the other seven were HCMV-seropositive. All eight donors whose samples were sequenced were randomly selected healthy volunteers, three of them men and five women. Sequencing of the libraries produced 2 x 150 bp reads on Illumina HiSeq 2000/2500, MiSeq or NextSeq. On the study overall, not on this receptor specifically: It remained unclear whether the expanded NKG2C-expressing T cell clones were specific for HCMV antigens. Those dominant clonotypes were again the most abundant among CD3+CD56-NKG2C+ cells in a few donors, at roughly 25-60.1%. In roughly six donors, the dominant CD3+CD56+NKG2C+ clonotypes were among the top 10 CD8+ clonotypes and accounted for about 1.0-7.5% of CD8+ T cells.

The listed sequencing device is Illumina HiSeq 2000. TCR beta cDNA libraries were prepared using 5'RACE template switching, which introduced a universal primer site and unique molecular identifiers. Priming for cDNA synthesis came from the TCR beta constant segment, and two successive PCR amplification steps followed. The authors' pipeline ran thus. MIGEC was used to demultiplex reads and group the reads by UMI, and MiTCR was used to assemble and quantify clonotypes. Only TCR cDNA sequences supported by at least two reads were kept to exclude erroneous sequences. Downstream repertoire analysis used the tcR package, and clonotypes were matched across fractions by CDR3 nucleotide sequence plus V segment. VDJmatch was used to annotate antigen specificity against VDJdb, with one amino acid substitution in CDR3 allowed. After reprocessing by TCRdb, each CDR3 protein sequence is one entry, and no DNA is given. TCRdb's processing, not the authors' own work, is the source of the V and J calls. The sample table on file contains thousands of distinct CDR3 sequences. 11% to 15% of the sample is held by the ten biggest clonotypes.

HCMV-specific IgG was detected in serum with a commercial ELISA kit to determine HCMV serostatus. Peripheral blood mononuclear cells were isolated from blood by Ficoll density gradient centrifugation. The V and J segments used are TRBV2 and TRBJ2-5; the TCRdb call, TRBD1, lacks DNA for checking. This clonotype originated in a man aged 18 to 29 in good health. Donor details come from another sample of the same person, matched by shared clones. The sample consisted of blood T cells: a sorted CD56 or NKG2C T cell subset, CD4+ or CD8+ T cells, or bulk PBMC T cells (not recorded which). The encoded CDR3 is CASRDDRETQYF.